The sequence of this T cell receptor beta chain was determined in a study of siplizumab effects on memory and regulatory T cells. Study-wide findings and caveats: In siplizumab cultures, the suppressive function of proliferating Tregs remained unconfirmed. Naive or memory phenotype was unassignable for roughly 75-96% of proliferating CD4+ or CD8+ clones. Naive T cells looked more diverse than memory cells and looked like major alloresponse contributors.

TCRdb keeps only in-frame clones here, not all; method: immunoSEQ multiplex PCR. The table records roughly 60,000 clones, 93% of them present only once. CDR1 is SNHLY, CDR2 FYNNEI, per germline. The CDR3 sequence is 14 residues long. Trimming took off 6 bases at V and 3 bases at J, with 9 bases between the two ends. Comment on this clone: Its antigen is still unknown.

This chain uses TRBV2 with TRBJ2-6; no clear D gene. This clonotype originated in a human donor in good health. The sample taken for sequencing was CD8+ T cells sorted from blood. The CDR3 coding sequence is TGTGCCAGCAGAGTCCTCTTTGGGGCCAACGTCCTGACTTTC. This codes for CASRVLFGANVLTF.